This TCR beta chain was sequenced for a study of blood T cell repertoires in COVID-19. The overall study: Donors in the United States, Italy and Spain gave samples during acute or convalescent COVID-19. Sample material is recorded as cDNA or gDNA derived from T cells, B-cell-depleted T cells, or PBMCs.

Original processing notes: Counts of nucleated cells, estimated from reference gene primer amplification, were obtained. Clones were sequenced by immunoSEQ multiplex PCR, and TCRdb holds only the in-frame ones, with some missing. The DNA gave D and trimming, while V, J and clone size come from that table. The sample consists of roughly 90,000 clones, approximately 92% of them appearing once. The receptor comes from an elderly woman with active COVID-19. The sample was peripheral blood.

CDR3 in amino acids: CASSFGRGVHEQYF. CDR3 sequence (DNA): TGTGCCAGCAGTTTCGGCAGGGGGGTCCACGAGCAGTACTTC. The J gene is TRBJ2-7, the V gene TRBV28, with D possibly TRBD1 on 7 matching bases. Deletions cut 3 bases from V and 5 bases from J, with 14 bases between. The CDR3 contains 14 residues. Germline V gene lookup returns CDR1 MDHEN and CDR2 SYDVKM.